This passage covers 6 T cell receptor beta chains from one sample sequenced in a study of blood T cell repertoires in COVID-19. Clones were sequenced by immunoSEQ multiplex PCR, and TCRdb holds only the in-frame ones, with some missing. The sample holds some 270,000 clones; 80% to 90% are singletons and the top ten take around 4.5%. Sequences were obtained from PBMCs or T cells enriched from blood (not recorded which). All receptors derive from a woman in her 30s who had recovered from COVID-19.

Remarks on this clone: At one end the junction does not follow the germline gene, possibly because of a read error. The chain recombines TRBV28 with TRBJ2-3; possible D gene TRBD1, 5 bases. From germline, CDR1 is MDHEN and CDR2 SYDVKM. The CDR3 is 10 residues long. The CDR3 spells CAAKGDKQYF. The CDR3 DNA reads as TGTGCCGCCAAAGGGGATAAGCAGTATTTT. Full variable domain (remainder filled in from reference TRBV28 and TRBJ2-3): DVKVTQSSRYLVKRTGEKVFLECVQDMDHENMFWYRQDPGLGLRLIYFSYDVKMKEKGDIPEGYSVSREKKERFSLILESASTNQTSMYLCAAKGDKQYFGPGTRLTVL.

The chain carries TRBV6-5 and TRBJ2-2, with a weak D call TRBD1 (5 bases). The V gene lost 5 bases and the J gene lost 6 bases, with 16 bases spanning the gap. There are 15 residues in the CDR3. Per the germline V gene, CDR1 is MNHEY and CDR2 is SVGAGI. The CDR3 is CASSKYQGLAGELFF. The CDR3 DNA sequence: TGTGCCAGCAGTAAATATCAGGGTTTGGCCGGGGAGCTGTTTTTT.

This clone was observed a single time. The chain combines TRBV14 with TRBJ2-3; perhaps TRBD1 as D (6 bases). The CDR3 extends over 16 amino acids. The V and J ends lost 4 bases and 6 bases respectively, with 20 bases between them. Germline V gene lookup returns CDR1 SGHDN and CDR2 FVKESK. The CDR3 DNA is TGTGCCAGCAGCCCTCGATCAGGGGCGCGGTCGGATACGCAGTATTTT. It encodes CASSPRSGARSDTQYF.

This chain joins TRBV4-1 and TRBJ1-4; D not certain. The V and J ends lost 7 bases and 0 bases respectively, with 18 bases between them. The CDR3 spans 17 residues. Germline-derived CDR1 and CDR2 are MGHRA and YSYEKL. CDR3 residues: CASTGVGNRATNEKLFF. Written as DNA, the CDR3 is TGCGCCAGCACCGGTGTCGGCAACCGGGCAACTAATGAAAAACTGTTTTTT.

This chain connects TRBV5-4 to TRBJ2-3; D ambiguous. Germline V gene lookup returns CDR1 SGHNT and CDR2 YYREEE (reference sequence). There are 14 residues in the CDR3. V gave up 1 base and J gave up 2 bases, with 8 bases separating them. CDR3 in DNA: TGTGCCAGCAGCTTGTGGTTACTCACAGATACGCAGTATTTT. It specifies CASSLWLLTDTQYF.

The chain employs TRBV18 and TRBJ1-4, with D unclear. Between the trimmed V and J ends, which lost 1 base and 0 bases, there was a span of 6 bases. CDR3 length: 15 residues. Looked up from germline, CDR1 is KGHSH and CDR2 is LQKENI. CDR3 protein: CASSPREATNEKLFF. In DNA, the CDR3 is TGTGCCAGCTCACCACGGGAGGCAACTAATGAAAAACTGTTTTTT.